A single sample gave rise to the 20 T cell receptor beta chains below, sequenced in a study of shared T cell receptors in the human thymus. The repertoire was sequenced with immunoSEQ multiplex PCR; TCRdb's copy has only in-frame clones and lacks some. This table has hundreds of thousands of clones, 80% to 90% appearing once. These records were also assigned to another study, of human thymus T cells.

Sequencing was carried out using thymocytes. These receptors were taken from a boy in the first two years of life with a congenital heart defect.

This chain connects TRBV7-6 to TRBJ2-7, with 8 bases lining up with TRBD2. After removal of 5 bases from V and 5 bases from J, the junction contained 2 bases not matched to a gene. The CDR3 is 12 amino acids. The germline V gene encodes CDR1 SGHVS and CDR2 FNYEAQ. CDR3 loop: CASSRGLDEQYF. The CDR3 DNA is TGTGCCAGCAGCCGGGGACTAGACGAGCAGTACTTC.

The rearrangement joins TRBV18 to TRBJ1-1, with 9 bases matching TRBD1. Per germline, CDR1 KGHSH and CDR2 LQKENI. J lost 4 bases, V lost 6 bases, and 9 bases had no gene match. CDR3 length: 15 amino acids. The CDR3 DNA sequence: TGTGCCAGCTCGGGGGGGCCGACAGGGGGCACTGAAGCTTTCTTT. The encoded protein is CASSGGPTGGTEAFF.

The chain recombines TRBV18 with TRBJ2-2; D is possibly TRBD1 (6 bases). Deletions cut 6 bases from V and 6 bases from J, with 14 bases between. Germline V gene sequence: CDR1 KGHSH, CDR2 LQKENI. The CDR3 covers 14 residues. CDR3 nucleotide sequence: TGTGCCAGCTCCCGACAGGAAATCCCCGGGGAGCTGTTTTTT. Residues: CASSRQEIPGELFF.

The rearrangement uses TRBV27 and TRBJ1-1; TRBD1 might be the D (5 bases). With 2 bases removed from V and 1 base from J, the gap between germline ends came to 11 bases. This CDR3 is 15 amino acids long. Germline CDR1 reads MNHEY; CDR2 reads SMNVEV (reference sequence). CDR3 protein: CASSLRAGKNTEAFF. CDR3 bases: TGTGCCAGCAGTTTAAGGGCAGGGAAGAACACTGAAGCTTTCTTT.

V and J are TRBV29-1 and TRBJ1-1; 8 bases line up with TRBD1. The CDR3 contains 13 residues. J lost 1 base, V lost 6 bases, and 4 bases had no gene match. Per the germline V gene, CDR1 is SQVTM and CDR2 is ANQGSEA. This chain's CDR3 is CSVGDRPNTEAFF. The CDR3, as DNA: TGCAGCGTGGGGGACAGGCCGAACACTGAAGCTTTCTTT.

This clone was seen a handful of times. The genes are TRBV29-1 and TRBJ1-4; TRBD1 matches 7 bases. Germline-derived CDR1 and CDR2 are SQVTM and ANQGSEA. After removal of 7 bases from V and 5 bases from J, the junction contained 7 bases not matched to a gene. The CDR3 spans 13 residues. This CDR3 reads CSARDSTNEKLFF. In DNA form, the CDR3 reads TGCAGCGCCCGGGACAGTACAAATGAAAAACTGTTTTTT.

This clone was picked up one time. V and J are TRBV4-1 and TRBJ1-6; D ambiguous. V gave up 0 bases and J gave up 7 bases, with 10 bases separating them. The CDR3 is 15 amino acids. From germline, CDR1 is MGHRA and CDR2 YSYEKL. The CDR3 is CASSQDNGLNSPLHF. CDR3 DNA sequence: TGCGCCAGCAGCCAAGATAATGGGCTCAATTCACCCCTCCACTTT.

In this sample, this clone turned up once. V and J are TRBV29-1 and TRBJ2-2, with a weak D call TRBD2 (5 bases). Germline-derived CDR1 and CDR2 are SQVTM and ANQGSEA. This CDR3 region has 12 residues. Trimming took off 7 bases at V and 5 bases at J, with 11 bases between the two ends. The CDR3 region is CSAGEGTGELFF. The CDR3 DNA reads TGCAGCGCCGGGGAAGGGACCGGGGAGCTGTTTTTT.

The genes are TRBV7-8 and TRBJ1-1, with 9 nucleotides matching TRBD1. J lost 3 bases, V lost 5 bases, and 7 bases had no gene match. The CDR3 consists of 15 residues. Germline V lookup: CDR1 SGHVS, CDR2 FQNEAQ. The CDR3 loop is CASSRDRGLDTEAFF. The CDR3 nucleotides are TGTGCCAGCAGCCGTGACAGGGGGTTGGACACTGAAGCTTTCTTT.

Only one count was recorded for this clone. The chain recombines TRBV7-9 with TRBJ1-1, with D possibly being TRBD1 (5 bases). Trimming removed 3 bases at V and 3 bases at J, with 11 bases between. Germline loops: CDR1 SEHNR, CDR2 FQNEAQ (reference sequence). The CDR3 totals 14 residues. DNA of the CDR3: TGTGCCAGCAGCTTGGGGGGGGAGGACACTGAAGCTTTCTTT. Amino acid sequence: CASSLGGEDTEAFF.

In this sample, this clone turned up once. This chain uses TRBV28 with TRBJ2-7; 7 nucleotides line up with TRBD2. There are 15 residues in the CDR3. The V gene end was trimmed by 3 bases and the J gene end by 2 bases; junction bases not matched to a gene: 7. CDR1 is MDHEN and CDR2 is SYDVKM in the germline V gene. The CDR3 sequence is CASSFSREVAYEQYF. Here the CDR3 DNA reads TGTGCCAGCAGTTTTTCACGGGAGGTAGCCTACGAGCAGTACTTC.

The chain carries TRBV4-1 and TRBJ2-4; D possibly corresponds to TRBD2 (7 bases). The germline V gene has CDR1 MGHRA and CDR2 YSYEKL. This CDR3 comprises 17 residues. Trimming pared 0 bases from V and 7 bases from J, leaving 19 bases between. In DNA form, the CDR3 reads TGCGCCAGCAGCCAAGATGTTGCGGGGGAGGGGGGGAACATTCAGTACTTC. Its protein is CASSQDVAGEGGNIQYF.

V and J are TRBV10-2 and TRBJ2-7; D is unclear. The V gene lost 3 bases and the J gene lost 1 base, with 13 bases spanning the gap. The CDR3 is 15 residues long. The V gene's germline CDR1 is WSHSY and CDR2 SAAADI. CDR3 amino acids: CASSERRLSSYEQYF. As DNA, the CDR3 is TGCGCCAGCAGTGAACGCCGTCTATCTTCCTACGAGCAGTACTTC.

The genes are TRBV14 and TRBJ2-7; D is uncertain. CDR1 and CDR2 (germline): SGHDN, FVKESK. The CDR3 runs 16 residues. V lost 1 base and J lost 4, with 17 bases in between. This CDR3 is CASSQVPAPGGYEQYF. The CDR3 DNA is TGTGCCAGCAGCCAAGTCCCTGCCCCCGGCGGTTACGAGCAGTACTTC.

The chain is built from TRBV19 and TRBJ1-5; D not certain. The CDR3 is made up of 22 amino acids. V was clipped by 7 bases and J by 4 bases, with 38 bases between them. Germline CDR1 is LNHDA and CDR2 is SQIVND (reference sequence). The CDR3 sequence is CASNRESFATQRGRPFNQPQHF. CDR3 coding DNA: TGTGCCAGTAATCGGGAGAGTTTCGCCACCCAACGAGGACGTCCGTTTAATCAGCCCCAGCATTTT.

The rearrangement links TRBV6-1 to TRBJ2-6; no firm D call. The V end lost 9 bases, the J end lost 0 bases, and 6 bases lay between the germline ends. Germline V gene data show CDR1 as MNHNS and CDR2 as SASEGT. CDR3 length: 13 amino acids. The CDR3 region has the DNA TGTGCCAGTGCTAACTCTGGGGCCAACGTCCTGACTTTC. This gives the protein CASANSGANVLTF.

This clone was counted between two and nine times. J is TRBJ2-7 and V is TRBV14, with 12 bases that match TRBD2. Germline V gene data show CDR1 as SGHDN and CDR2 as FVKESK. Trimming at V came to 5 bases and at J to 2 bases, leaving 4 bases not matched to a gene. The CDR3 totals 15 residues. The CDR3 sequence is CASSNLAGGPYEQYF. The CDR3, as DNA: TGTGCCAGCAGCAACCTAGCGGGAGGGCCCTACGAGCAGTACTTC. The full variable domain, its missing parts supplied by reference TRBV14 and TRBJ2-7, is EAGVTQFPSHSVIEKGQTVTLRCDPISGHDNLYWYRRVMGKEIKFLLHFVKESKQDESGMPNNRFLAERTGGTYSTLKVQPAELEDSGVYFCASSNLAGGPYEQYFGPGTRLTVT.

The chain carries TRBV7-2 and TRBJ2-2, with D possibly matching TRBD2 (5 bases). The length of the CDR3 is 17 residues. Germline lookup yields CDR1 SGHTA and CDR2 FQGNSA. V was trimmed by 1 base and J by 2 bases, leaving 14 bases between them. CDR3 region: CASSLVIGKINTGELFF. The CDR3 DNA follows: TGTGCCAGCAGCTTAGTCATCGGGAAAATTAACACCGGGGAGCTGTTTTTT.

The rearrangement joins TRBV5-4 to TRBJ1-2; 7 bases agree with TRBD1. This CDR3 is built from 18 residues. The J segment lost 0 bases and the V segment lost 1 base, leaving 12 bases of the junction unmatched. Germline CDR1 and CDR2: SGHNT and YYREEE (reference sequence). CDR3 protein: CASSLFPSLQGANYGYTF. In DNA form, the CDR3 reads TGTGCCAGCAGCTTGTTCCCGAGCCTCCAGGGGGCTAACTATGGCTACACCTTC.

The chain joins TRBV2 to TRBJ2-7, with D perhaps TRBD1 (5 bases). CDR3 length: 14 residues. Germline values: CDR1 SNHLY, CDR2 FYNNEI. Trimming stripped 1 base from V and 3 bases from J, with 10 bases between. The CDR3, as DNA: TGTGCCAGCAGTGAAGGGACATCACTCTACGAGCAGTACTTC. Encoded protein: CASSEGTSLYEQYF.